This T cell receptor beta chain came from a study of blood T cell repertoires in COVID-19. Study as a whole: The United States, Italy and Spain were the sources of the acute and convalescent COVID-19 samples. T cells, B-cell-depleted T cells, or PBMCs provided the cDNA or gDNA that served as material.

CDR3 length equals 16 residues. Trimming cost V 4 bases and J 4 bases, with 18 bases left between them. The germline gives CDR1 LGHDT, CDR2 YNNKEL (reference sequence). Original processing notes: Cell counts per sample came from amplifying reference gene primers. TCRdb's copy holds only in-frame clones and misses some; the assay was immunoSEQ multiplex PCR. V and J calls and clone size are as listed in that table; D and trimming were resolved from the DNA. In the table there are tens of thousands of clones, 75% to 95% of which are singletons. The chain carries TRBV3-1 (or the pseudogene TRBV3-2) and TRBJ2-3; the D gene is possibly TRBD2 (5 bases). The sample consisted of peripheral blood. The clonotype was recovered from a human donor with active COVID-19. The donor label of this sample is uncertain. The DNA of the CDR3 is TGTGCCAGCAGCCCTCTCGGGGTGACGAATTCAGATACGCAGTATTTT. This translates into CASSPLGVTNSDTQYF.